This TCR beta chain was identified during a study of CD8+CD57+ T cells in acquired aplastic anemia. Notes on the study in general: No significant patient-versus-control difference appeared in CD8+ Simpson's diversity.

It was genomic DNA that served as the template for profiling TCR beta VDJ and CDR3. TCRdb re-called the reads with MiXCR, one entry per CDR3 protein. The sample comprises about 200,000 distinct CDR3 sequences, approximately 35% of which are singletons, and about 1.1% rests with the top ten. Comments on this clonotype: Its antigen is not known.

The CDR3 has 12 amino acids. Germline loops: CDR1 SGHTA, CDR2 FQGNSA. Trimming removed 4 bases at V and 7 bases at J, with 9 bases between. The chain uses TRBV7-2 and TRBJ2-3; weak D call: TRBD2 (6 bases). The clonotype originates from a human donor in good health, serving as a control. Material for sequencing was sorted CD4+, CD8+, or CD8+CD57+ T cells (not recorded which) from PBMCs. The CDR3: CASSSRGNTQYF. For the CDR3, the DNA is TGTGCCAGCAGCTCCCGGGGGAATACGCAGTATTTT.